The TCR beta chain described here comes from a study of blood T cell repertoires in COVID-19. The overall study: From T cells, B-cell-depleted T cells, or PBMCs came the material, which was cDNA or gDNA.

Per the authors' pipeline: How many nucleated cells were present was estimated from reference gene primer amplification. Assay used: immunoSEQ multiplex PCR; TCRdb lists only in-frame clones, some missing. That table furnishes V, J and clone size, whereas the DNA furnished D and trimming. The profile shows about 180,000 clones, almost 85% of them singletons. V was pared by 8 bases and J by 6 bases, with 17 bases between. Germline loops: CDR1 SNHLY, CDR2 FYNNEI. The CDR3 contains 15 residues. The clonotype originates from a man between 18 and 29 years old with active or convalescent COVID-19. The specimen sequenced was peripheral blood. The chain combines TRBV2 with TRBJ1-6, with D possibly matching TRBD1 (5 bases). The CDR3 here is CASGSGAGSNSPLHF. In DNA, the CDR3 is TGTGCCAGCGGTAGCGGTGCAGGGTCTAATTCACCCCTCCACTTT.